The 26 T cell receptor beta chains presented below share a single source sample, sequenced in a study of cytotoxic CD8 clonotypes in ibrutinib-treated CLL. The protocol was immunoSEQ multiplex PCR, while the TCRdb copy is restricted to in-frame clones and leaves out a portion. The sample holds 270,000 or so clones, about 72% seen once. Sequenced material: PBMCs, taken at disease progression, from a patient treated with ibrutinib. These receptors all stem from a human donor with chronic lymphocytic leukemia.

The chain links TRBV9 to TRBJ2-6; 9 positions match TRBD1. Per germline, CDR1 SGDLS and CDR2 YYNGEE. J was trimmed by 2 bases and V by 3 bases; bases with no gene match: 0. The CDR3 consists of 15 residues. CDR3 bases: TGTGCCAGCAGCGGGACAGGGGCTGGGGCCAACGTCCTGACTTTC. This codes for CASSGTGAGANVLTF.

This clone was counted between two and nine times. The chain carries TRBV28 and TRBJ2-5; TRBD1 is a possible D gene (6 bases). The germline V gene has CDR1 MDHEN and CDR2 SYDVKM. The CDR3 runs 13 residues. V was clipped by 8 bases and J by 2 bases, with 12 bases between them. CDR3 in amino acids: CASRLQGQETQYF. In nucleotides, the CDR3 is TGTGCCAGCCGATTACAGGGACAAGAGACCCAGTACTTC.

CDR3 protein: CASSEGGSGANVLTF. DNA for the CDR3: TGTGCCAGCAGTGAGGGTGGCTCTGGGGCCAACGTCCTGACTTTC. V usage is TRBV25-1 and J usage is TRBJ2-6; D not certain. The CDR3 extends over 15 amino acids. CDR1 MGHDK and CDR2 SYGVNS come from the germline V gene. Trimming left V 3 bases short and J 0 bases short, with 6 bases between.

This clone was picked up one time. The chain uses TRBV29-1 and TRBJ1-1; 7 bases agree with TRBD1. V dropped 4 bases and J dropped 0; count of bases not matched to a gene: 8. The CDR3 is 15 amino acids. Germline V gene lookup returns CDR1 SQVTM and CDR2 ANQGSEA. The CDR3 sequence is CSVVPGQIMNTEAFF. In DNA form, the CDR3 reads TGCAGCGTTGTTCCGGGACAGATCATGAACACTGAAGCTTTCTTT. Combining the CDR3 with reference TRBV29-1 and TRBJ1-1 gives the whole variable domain SAVISQKPSRDICQRGTSLTIQCQVDSQVTMMFWYRQQPGQSLTLIATANQGSEATYESGFVIDKFPISRPNLTFSTLTVSNMSPEDSSIYLCSVVPGQIMNTEAFFGQGTRLTVV.

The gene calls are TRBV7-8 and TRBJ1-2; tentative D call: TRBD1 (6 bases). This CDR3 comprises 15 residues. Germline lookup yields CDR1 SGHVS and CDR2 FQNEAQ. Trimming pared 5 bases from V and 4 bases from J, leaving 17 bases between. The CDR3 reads CASSPLGATPYGYTF. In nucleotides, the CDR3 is TGTGCCAGCAGCCCGTTGGGGGCGACGCCCTATGGCTACACCTTC.

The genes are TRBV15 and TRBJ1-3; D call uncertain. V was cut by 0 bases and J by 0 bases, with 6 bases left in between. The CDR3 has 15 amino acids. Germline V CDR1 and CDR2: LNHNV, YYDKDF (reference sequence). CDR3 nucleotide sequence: TGTGCCACCAGCAGAGATCATGGCTCTGGAAACACCATATATTTT. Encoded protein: CATSRDHGSGNTIYF.

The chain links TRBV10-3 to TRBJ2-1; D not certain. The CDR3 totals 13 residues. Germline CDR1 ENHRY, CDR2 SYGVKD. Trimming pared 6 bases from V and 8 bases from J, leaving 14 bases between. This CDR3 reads CAISPNSFDEQFF. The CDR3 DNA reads TGTGCCATCAGCCCAAACTCATTCGATGAGCAGTTCTTC.

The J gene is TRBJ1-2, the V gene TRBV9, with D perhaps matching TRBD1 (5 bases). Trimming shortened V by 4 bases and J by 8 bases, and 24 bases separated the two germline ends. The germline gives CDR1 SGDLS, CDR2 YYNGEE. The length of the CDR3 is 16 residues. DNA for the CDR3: TGTGCCAGCAGCCTAAATCTGGGGCAGGGAGGGGAGGGCTACACCTTC. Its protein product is CASSLNLGQGGEGYTF.

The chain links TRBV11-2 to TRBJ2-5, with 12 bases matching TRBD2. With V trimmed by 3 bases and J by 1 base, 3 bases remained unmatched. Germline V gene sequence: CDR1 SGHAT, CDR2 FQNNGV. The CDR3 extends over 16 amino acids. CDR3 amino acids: CASSFGLAGFQETQYF. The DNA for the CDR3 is TGTGCCAGCAGCTTCGGACTAGCGGGGTTCCAAGAGACCCAGTACTTC.

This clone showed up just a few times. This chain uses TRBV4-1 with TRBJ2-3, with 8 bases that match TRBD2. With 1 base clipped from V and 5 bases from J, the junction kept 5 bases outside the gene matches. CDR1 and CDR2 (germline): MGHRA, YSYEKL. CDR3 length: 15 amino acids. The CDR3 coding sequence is TGCGCCAGCAGCCAAGTGAGCGGGAGAGAAGATACGCAGTATTTT. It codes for CASSQVSGREDTQYF.

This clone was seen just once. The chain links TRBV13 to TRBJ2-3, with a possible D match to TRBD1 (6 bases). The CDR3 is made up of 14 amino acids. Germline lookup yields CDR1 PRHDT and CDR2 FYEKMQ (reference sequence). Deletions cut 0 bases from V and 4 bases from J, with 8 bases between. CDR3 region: CASSLGDRPDTQYF. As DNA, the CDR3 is TGTGCCAGCAGCTTAGGAGACAGGCCAGATACGCAGTATTTT.

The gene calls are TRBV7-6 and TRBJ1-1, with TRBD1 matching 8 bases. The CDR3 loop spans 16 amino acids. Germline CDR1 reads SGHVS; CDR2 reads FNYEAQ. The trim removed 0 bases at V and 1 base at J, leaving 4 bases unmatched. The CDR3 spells CASSLALGQGNTEAFF. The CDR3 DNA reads TGTGCCAGCAGCTTAGCGCTTGGACAGGGGAACACTGAAGCTTTCTTT.

CDR3 DNA sequence: TGCGCCAGCAGCCAAGATCTGAAGACAGGGAGTTTTGGCTACACCTTC. As protein: CASSQDLKTGSFGYTF. J is TRBJ1-2 and V is TRBV4-1; 7 bases align to TRBD1. CDR1 MGHRA and CDR2 YSYEKL come from the germline V gene. The CDR3 is 16 amino acids. V shed 0 bases, J shed 7 bases, and the junction held 11 bases outside the gene matches.

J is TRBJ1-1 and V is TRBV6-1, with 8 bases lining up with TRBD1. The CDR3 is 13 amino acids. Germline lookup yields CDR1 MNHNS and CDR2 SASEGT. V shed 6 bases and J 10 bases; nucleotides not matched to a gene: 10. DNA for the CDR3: TGTGCCAGCAGGCCGGGACAGGCCATGGGAGCTTTCTTT. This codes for CASRPGQAMGAFF.

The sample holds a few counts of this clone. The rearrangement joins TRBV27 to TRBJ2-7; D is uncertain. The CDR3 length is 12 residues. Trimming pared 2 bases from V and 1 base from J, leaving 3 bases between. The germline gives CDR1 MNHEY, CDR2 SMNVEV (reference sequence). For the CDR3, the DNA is TGTGCCAGCAGTTTACGTTCCTACGAGCAGTACTTC. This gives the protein CASSLRSYEQYF.

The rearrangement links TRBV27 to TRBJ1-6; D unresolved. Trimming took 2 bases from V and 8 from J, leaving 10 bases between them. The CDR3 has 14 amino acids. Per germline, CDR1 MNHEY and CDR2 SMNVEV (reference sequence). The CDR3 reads CASSLGVNYSPLHF. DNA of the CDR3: TGTGCCAGCAGTTTAGGGGTCAATTATTCACCCCTCCACTTT.

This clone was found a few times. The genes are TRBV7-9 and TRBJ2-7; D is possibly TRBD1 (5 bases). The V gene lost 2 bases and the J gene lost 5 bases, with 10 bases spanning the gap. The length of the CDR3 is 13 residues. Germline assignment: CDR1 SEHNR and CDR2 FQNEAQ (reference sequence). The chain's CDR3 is CASSLTGRNEQYF. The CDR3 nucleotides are TGTGCCAGCAGCTTAACAGGTAGAAACGAGCAGTACTTC.

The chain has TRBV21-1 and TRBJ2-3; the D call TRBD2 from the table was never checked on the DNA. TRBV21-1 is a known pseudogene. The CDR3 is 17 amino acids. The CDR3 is CASSKVSRGANTDTQYF. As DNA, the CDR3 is TGTGCCAGCAGCAAAGTTTCACGGGGGGCGAACACAGATACGCAGTATTTT.

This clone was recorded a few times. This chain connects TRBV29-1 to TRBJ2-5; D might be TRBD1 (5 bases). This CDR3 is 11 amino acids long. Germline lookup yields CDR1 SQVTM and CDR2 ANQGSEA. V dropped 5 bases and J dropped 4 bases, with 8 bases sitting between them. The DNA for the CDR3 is TGCAGCGTTACAGGTGCAGAGACCCAGTACTTC. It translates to CSVTGAETQYF.

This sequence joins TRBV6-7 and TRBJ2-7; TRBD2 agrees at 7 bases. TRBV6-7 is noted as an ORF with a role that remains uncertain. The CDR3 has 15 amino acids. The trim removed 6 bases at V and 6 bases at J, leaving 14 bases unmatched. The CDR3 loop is CASSPHGRESLEQYF. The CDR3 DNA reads TGTGCCAGCAGCCCCCATGGGCGGGAGTCGCTCGAGCAGTACTTC.

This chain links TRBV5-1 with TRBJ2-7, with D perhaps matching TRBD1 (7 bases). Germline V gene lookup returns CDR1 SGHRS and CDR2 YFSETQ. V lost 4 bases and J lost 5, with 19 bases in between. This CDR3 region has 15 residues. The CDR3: CASSRRQGLGDEQYF. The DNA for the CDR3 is TGCGCCAGCAGCCGTCGACAGGGACTTGGAGACGAGCAGTACTTC.

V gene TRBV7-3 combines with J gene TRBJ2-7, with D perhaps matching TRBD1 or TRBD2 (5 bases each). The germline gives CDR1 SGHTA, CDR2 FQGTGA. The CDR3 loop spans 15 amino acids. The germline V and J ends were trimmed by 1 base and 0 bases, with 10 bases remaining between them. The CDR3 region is CASSLRDGSSYEQYF. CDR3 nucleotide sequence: TGTGCCAGCAGCTTAAGGGACGGCAGCTCCTACGAGCAGTACTTC.

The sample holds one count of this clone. The CDR3, as DNA: TGTGCCAGCAGAGGACCCACCGGGGAGCTGTTTTTT. This encodes CASRGPTGELFF. The chain couples TRBV7-3 to TRBJ2-2, with D uncertain. This CDR3 is 12 amino acids long. From germline, CDR1 is SGHTA and CDR2 FQGTGA. V was shortened by 6 bases and J by 4 bases, with 6 bases between the two germline ends.

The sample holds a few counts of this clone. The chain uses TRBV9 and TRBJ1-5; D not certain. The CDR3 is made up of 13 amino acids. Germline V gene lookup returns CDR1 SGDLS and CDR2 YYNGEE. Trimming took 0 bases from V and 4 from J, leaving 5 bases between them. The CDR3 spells CASSVEPNQPQHF. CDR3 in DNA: TGTGCCAGCAGCGTAGAGCCGAATCAGCCCCAGCATTTT.

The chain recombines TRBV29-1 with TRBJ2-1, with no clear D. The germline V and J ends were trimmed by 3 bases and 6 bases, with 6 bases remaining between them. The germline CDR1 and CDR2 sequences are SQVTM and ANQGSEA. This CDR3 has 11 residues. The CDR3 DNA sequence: TGCAGCGTTGAGGAGTTCAATGAGCAGTTCTTC. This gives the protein CSVEEFNEQFF.

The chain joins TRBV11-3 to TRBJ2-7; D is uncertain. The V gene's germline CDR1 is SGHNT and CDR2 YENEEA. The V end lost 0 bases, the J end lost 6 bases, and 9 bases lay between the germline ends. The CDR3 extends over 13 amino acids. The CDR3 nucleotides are TGTGCCAGCAGCTTAGATCGAGGAATCGAGCAGTACTTC. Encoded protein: CASSLDRGIEQYF. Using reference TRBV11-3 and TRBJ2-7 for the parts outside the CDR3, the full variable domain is EAGVVQSPRYKIIEKKQPVAFWCNPISGHNTLYWYLQNLGQGPELLIRYENEEAVDDSQLPKDRFSAERLKGVDSTLKIQPAELGDSAVYLCASSLDRGIEQYFGPGTRLTVT.